The 6 T cell receptor beta chains below all came from one sample that was sequenced in a study of CD8+ T cells in alopecia areata. RNA was isolated and reverse transcribed to cDNA, the sequencing template. The table came from immunoSEQ multiplex PCR; TCRdb's copy has only in-frame clones and leaves some out. The repertoire holds around 100,000 clones, with roughly half as singletons. The sequenced sample consisted of CD4+ T cells sorted from blood. The receptors here all came from a human donor in good health.

V gene TRBV6-1 combines with J gene TRBJ2-6; tentatively, D is TRBD1 (6 bases). V lost 5 bases to trimming and J lost 4 bases, with 12 bases between them. The CDR3 is 15 residues long. Per the germline V gene, CDR1 is MNHNS and CDR2 is SASEGT. CDR3 sequence (DNA): TGTGCCAGCAGTCTAACAGGGACCGGGGCCAACGTCCTGACTTTC. Protein: CASSLTGTGANVLTF.

This clone showed up just a few times. CDR3 protein: CSVGAQGAGETQYF. The CDR3 DNA reads as TGCAGCGTTGGGGCCCAGGGGGCCGGAGAGACCCAGTACTTC. The chain links TRBV29-1 to TRBJ2-5; TRBD1 matches at 8 bases. V dropped 4 bases and J dropped 4; count of bases not matched to a gene: 8. CDR1 is SQVTM, CDR2 ANQGSEA, per germline. CDR3 length equals 14 residues.

The CDR3 DNA reads TGTGCCAGCAGCTTCCGCGGGGCGCCGGAAGCTTTCTTT. Translating it yields CASSFRGAPEAFF. V is TRBV7-9 and J is TRBJ1-1; possible D gene TRBD1, 5 bases. The V end lost 3 bases, the J end lost 8 bases, and 13 bases lay between the germline ends. The CDR3 sequence is 13 residues long. Germline CDR1 reads SEHNR; CDR2 reads FQNEAQ (reference sequence).

V and J are TRBV29-1 and TRBJ2-2; 9 bases agree with TRBD1. Germline loops: CDR1 SQVTM, CDR2 ANQGSEA. V lost 4 bases and J lost 6; bases outside the gene matches: 3. The CDR3 is 13 residues long. The CDR3 loop is CSVVRTGAGELFF. The CDR3 coding sequence is TGCAGCGTTGTAAGGACAGGGGCCGGGGAGCTGTTTTTT.

The V and J genes are TRBV2 and TRBJ2-2, with D unresolved. Trimming removed 8 bases from V and 5 bases from J, with 12 bases in between. The V gene's germline CDR1 is SNHLY and CDR2 FYNNEI. This CDR3 has 13 amino acids. Written as DNA, the CDR3 is TGTGCCAGCCATAGGGCAACTACCGGGGAGCTGTTTTTT. Protein product: CASHRATTGELFF. Looking up the rest from reference TRBV2 and TRBJ2-2 gives the full variable domain: EPEVTQTPSHQVTQMGQEVILRCVPISNHLYFYWYRQILGQKVEFLVSFYNNEISEKSEIFDDQFSVERPDGSNFTLKIRSTKLEDSAMYFCASHRATTGELFFGEGSRLTVL.

The chain recombines TRBV4-3 with TRBJ1-4; D possibly corresponds to TRBD1 (5 bases). V was pared by 0 bases and J by 5 bases, with 13 bases between. CDR1 is LGHNA, CDR2 YSLEER, per germline. This CDR3 is built from 16 residues. CDR3 amino acids: CASSQDWAGRNEKLFF. The CDR3 nucleotides are TGCGCCAGCAGCCAAGATTGGGCAGGGCGGAATGAAAAACTGTTTTTT.